This T cell receptor beta chain was sequenced for a study of blood T cells in healthy people across ages. General study findings and limits: Comparison with aged donors showed that long-lived donors had more naive CD4+ cells and higher diversity. The percentage of naive T cells correlated strongly with TCR beta diversity. The study lacked donor CMV status, which possibly confounded expanded clonotype changes.

Per sample, extraction of total RNA gave at least 5 micrograms in every case. About this clonotype itself: Its antigen is not identified.

The V end lost 3 bases, the J end lost 7 bases, and 15 bases lay between the germline ends. The CDR3 contains 15 residues. Through a sample-barcoded 5' primer and a J-beta primer mix, a second PCR was run for 7 to 11 cycles. From the 5' RACE reads, TCRdb called clonotypes with MiXCR, one entry per CDR3 protein. This sample has hundreds of thousands of distinct CDR3 sequences, with 45% to 60% found just once. Sequenced: blood. This chain links TRBV12-3 or TRBV12-4 with TRBJ1-4; D is undetermined. The TCR originated in a woman of 80 years or more in good health. The CDR3 loop reads CASSFLSSRSEKLFF. The DNA for the CDR3 is TGTGCCAGCAGTTTTCTCTCATCGCGAAGTGAAAAACTGTTTTTT.